This T cell receptor beta chain comes out of a study of blood T cells in healthy people across ages. About the research overall: Template switching caught about one barcoded beta molecule for each two T cells. Whole-study findings and limits: A roughly linear age-dependent decrease characterized TCR beta diversity per million T cells. Diversity estimates drawn from one million T cells were deemed underestimates.

The CDR3 is 15 amino acids. With 1 base removed from V and 4 bases from J, the gap between germline ends came to 13 bases. The germline V gene encodes CDR1 PRHDT and CDR2 FYEKMQ (reference sequence). The use of a sample-barcoded 5' primer and a J-beta primer mix characterized a second PCR of roughly 7 to 11 cycles. TCRdb itself ran the 5' RACE reads through MiXCR, one entry per CDR3 protein. The table lists roughly 1.5 million distinct CDR3 sequences, 40% to 45% of them singletons. There are a few counts of this clonotype. Its antigen is unknown. The chain is built from TRBV13 and TRBJ2-5, with a weak D call TRBD1 (7 bases). The sample consisted of blood. This TCR was recovered from a woman aged 18 to 35 in good health. The CDR3 nucleotides are TGTGCCAGCAGCTTAGCGCAGGGGGGTGTAGAGACCCAGTACTTC. Translated, it gives CASSLAQGGVETQYF.